Below, 18 T cell receptor beta chains from the same sample are listed, as sequenced in a study of type 1 regulatory T cells. TCRdb ran MiXCR on the reads and lists one entry per CDR3 protein. This table has 60,000 to 80,000 distinct CDR3 sequences, around 60% appearing once. For these receptors, no antigen is known. Sequencing was performed on cultured T cells, either the whole culture or a sorted T cell fraction (not recorded which). Stated subset: Tr1-enriched cell product generated in vitro against host alloantigens. The receptor set was obtained from a human donor in good health.

The chain employs TRBV7-6 and TRBJ1-3; D gene unclear. CDR1 is SGHVS and CDR2 is FNYEAQ in the germline V gene. V lost 5 bases, J lost 6 bases, and 11 bases lay in between. The CDR3 consists of 13 residues. The CDR3 loop reads CASSPMVENTIYF. The CDR3 coding sequence is TGTGCCAGCAGCCCAATGGTGGAAAACACCATATATTTT.

This rearrangement joins TRBV5-1 to TRBJ2-1; D is uncertain. The V end lost 0 bases, the J end lost 8 bases, and 18 bases lay between the germline ends. Germline values: CDR1 SGHRS, CDR2 YFSETQ. The CDR3 spans 16 residues. Written as DNA, the CDR3 is TGCGCCAGCAGCTTGGGGTTAAAGTATGAGCTCGATGAGCAGTTCTTC. This codes for CASSLGLKYELDEQFF.

This clonotype turned up a few times. This sequence joins TRBV20-1 and TRBJ2-7; D perhaps matches TRBD2 (5 bases). CDR3 length: 14 residues. Germline CDR1 DFQATT, CDR2 SNEGSKA (reference sequence). The V end was cut by 3 bases, the J end by 7 bases, with 19 bases between. The CDR3: CSARGGVTSGEQYF. The CDR3 bases are TGCAGTGCTAGGGGTGGGGTAACCTCGGGGGAGCAGTACTTC.

The gene calls are TRBV5-1 and TRBJ1-2; TRBD1 is a possible D gene (5 bases). The CDR3 is made up of 13 amino acids. CDR1 is SGHRS and CDR2 is YFSETQ in the germline V gene. Trimming left V 2 bases short and J 7 bases short, with 12 bases between. The CDR3 reads CASSLLGDGGYTF. The CDR3 DNA follows: TGCGCCAGCAGCTTACTAGGGGATGGTGGCTACACCTTC.

Relative to its sample, this clonotype is medium-sized. The chain employs TRBV28 and TRBJ2-1; 9 nucleotides align to TRBD2. CDR1 and CDR2 (germline): MDHEN, SYDVKM. The CDR3 is 16 amino acids. Unmatched junction bases numbered 11, after V lost 5 bases and J lost 6 bases. The CDR3 sequence: CASSPGLAFNANEQFF. DNA of the CDR3: TGTGCCAGCAGTCCGGGACTAGCTTTCAACGCCAATGAGCAGTTCTTC.

In DNA, the CDR3 is TGCGCCAGCAGCTTGCTACAGTCGAATTCACCCCTCCACTTT. Its translation: CASSLLQSNSPLHF. This chain connects TRBV5-1 to TRBJ1-6; D is undetermined. Per germline, CDR1 SGHRS and CDR2 YFSETQ. V lost 1 base and J lost 7, with 9 bases in between. There are 14 residues in the CDR3.

This clonotype was counted only a few times. The V call is TRBV7-2, the J call TRBJ2-1, with 8 bases aligning to TRBD2. The CDR3 has 15 amino acids. V shed 5 bases and J 5 bases; nucleotides not matched to a gene: 8. Germline V gene sequence: CDR1 SGHTA, CDR2 FQGNSA. CDR3 region: CASSLREGRNNEQFF. The CDR3 nucleotides are TGTGCCAGCAGCCTACGGGAGGGCCGCAACAATGAGCAGTTCTTC. Full variable domain (remainder filled in from reference TRBV7-2 and TRBJ2-1): GAGVSQSPSNKVTEKGKDVELRCDPISGHTALYWYRQSLGQGLEFLIYFQGNSAPDKSGLPSDRFSAERTGGSVSTLTIQRTQQEDSAVYLCASSLREGRNNEQFFGPGTRLTVL.

V usage is TRBV3-1 and J usage is TRBJ1-3, with 8 nucleotides matching TRBD1. With 0 bases clipped from V and 5 bases from J, the junction kept 15 bases outside the gene matches. The CDR3 length is 19 residues. Germline V gene lookup returns CDR1 LGHDT and CDR2 YNNKEL (reference sequence). CDR3 DNA sequence: TGTGCCAGCAGCCAAGAGTTGGCAGGGGGCAGGAATAGAAGAAACACCATATATTTT. Protein sequence: CASSQELAGGRNRRNTIYF.

This clonotype appeared a few times. The chain combines TRBV7-2 with TRBJ2-2, with unresolved D. This CDR3 comprises 13 residues. Trimming took 9 bases from V and 6 from J, leaving 14 bases between them. Germline assignment: CDR1 SGHTA and CDR2 FQGNSA. CDR3 sequence reads: CASSRPGAGELFF. Written as DNA, the CDR3 is TGTGCCAGTTCCAGACCGGGTGCCGGGGAGCTGTTTTTT.

This sequence joins TRBV27 and TRBJ2-7; D might be TRBD2 (5 bases). Germline V gives CDR1 MNHEY, CDR2 SMNVEV (reference sequence). V was shortened by 5 bases and J by 5 bases, with 19 bases between the two germline ends. There are 15 residues in the CDR3. In nucleotides, the CDR3 is TGTGCCAGCAGTCCCCCCGGGATGCTCGTCCACGAGCAGTACTTC. Residues: CASSPPGMLVHEQYF.

The V call is TRBV9, the J call TRBJ2-2; 9 bases agree with TRBD2. V gave up 5 bases and J gave up 5 bases; unmatched junction bases: 7. The CDR3 runs to 15 residues. Germline CDR1 reads SGDLS; CDR2 reads YYNGEE. CDR3 sequence: CASRDSGGVTGELFF. DNA of the CDR3: TGTGCCAGCAGAGATAGCGGGGGTGTTACCGGGGAGCTGTTTTTT.

The J gene is TRBJ1-5, the V gene TRBV6-1, with D perhaps matching TRBD1 (5 bases). V was cut by 6 bases and J by 3 bases, with 12 bases left in between. The length of the CDR3 is 14 residues. CDR1 MNHNS and CDR2 SASEGT come from the germline V gene. The CDR3 DNA reads TGTGCCAGCAGGGCCGGGACCACCAATCAGCCCCAGCATTTT. Translating gives CASRAGTTNQPQHF.

V usage is TRBV6-5 and J usage is TRBJ2-5; the D gene is possibly TRBD1 (6 bases). Per germline, CDR1 MNHEY and CDR2 SVGAGI. This CDR3 is 16 amino acids long. Between the trimmed V and J ends, which lost 5 bases and 5 bases, there was a span of 21 bases. CDR3 amino acids: CASSSPSQGFGETQYF. CDR3 DNA: TGTGCCAGCAGTAGTCCCTCACAGGGCTTCGGGGAGACCCAGTACTTC.

This clonotype was detected only a few times. This chain connects TRBV25-1 to TRBJ2-5; weak D call: TRBD2 (6 bases). In germline, CDR1 is MGHDK, CDR2 SYGVNS. Trimming took 6 bases from V and 5 from J, leaving 10 bases between them. The CDR3 spans 12 residues. The DNA for the CDR3 is TGTGCCAGCAGGAAGGCGGGGGAGACCCAGTACTTC. Translated: CASRKAGETQYF.

V usage is TRBV7-2 and J usage is TRBJ1-1; the D gene is possibly TRBD1 (5 bases). This CDR3 region has 13 residues. V was cut by 2 bases and J by 4 bases, with 8 bases left in between. The germline CDR1 and CDR2 sequences are SGHTA and FQGNSA. The CDR3 protein is CASSLSGSTEAFF. CDR3 in DNA: TGTGCCAGCAGCTTATCAGGGAGCACTGAAGCTTTCTTT.

The chain is built from TRBV20-1 and TRBJ2-2; D uncertain. V was pared by 0 bases and J by 0 bases, with 11 bases between. This CDR3 is built from 16 residues. Germline-derived CDR1 and CDR2 are DFQATT and SNEGSKA (reference sequence). This chain's CDR3 is CSARDSMDTNTGELFF. The CDR3 DNA is TGCAGTGCTAGAGATAGTATGGATACGAACACCGGGGAGCTGTTTTTT.

The sample holds a few counts of this clonotype. V and J are TRBV5-1 and TRBJ2-5, with TRBD2 identical over 11 bases. The CDR3 sequence is 15 residues long. With V trimmed by 5 bases and J by 3 bases, 6 bases remained unmatched. The germline gives CDR1 SGHRS, CDR2 YFSETQ. CDR3 protein: CASRAGLAAEETQYF. The CDR3 DNA sequence: TGCGCCAGCAGGGCGGGACTAGCGGCAGAAGAGACCCAGTACTTC.

The chain employs TRBV9 and TRBJ1-2, with TRBD1 as a possible D gene (6 bases). The length of the CDR3 is 17 residues. Germline assignment: CDR1 SGDLS and CDR2 YYNGEE. V was trimmed by 4 bases and J by 0 bases, leaving 19 bases between them. The CDR3 DNA reads TGTGCCAGCAGCCCGCGAGGGGGGGCAGGAGCTAACTATGGCTACACCTTC. Translating it yields CASSPRGGAGANYGYTF.